This TCR beta chain was retrieved from a study of blood T cells in healthy people across ages (dated by TCRdb to between 2014 and 2017). At the level of the whole study: Template switching captured roughly one uniquely barcoded TCR beta cDNA molecule per two T cells in model experiments. The study measured age-related changes in TCR beta repertoire diversity using deep sequencing normalized with unique cDNA molecular identifiers. The study analyzed two additional independent replicas of 1 million unique cDNA reads from the same blood draw for two donors, one aged 18 to 30 and one aged 80 or older. Donors were grouped into four age groups: young (average approximately 15 years), middle-aged (39), aged (approximately 67) and long-lived (about 90). To avoid experimental bias, donors of different ages were distributed randomly across sequencing lanes.

Paper-wide results and their limitations: A strong correlation was found between observed TCR beta diversity and the percentage of naive T cells measured by flow cytometry. Total diversity estimates from one million sequenced T cells were considered lower bounds and underestimates. Compared with the aged group, the long-lived group had more naive CD4+ T cells, fewer expanded clones and increased TCR diversity, suggesting age selection. Conclusive comparison of naive and antigen-experienced compartments was prevented by the profiling of bulk unsorted PBMCs. Observed TCR beta diversity per million T cells fell roughly linearly with age, and a significant reduction was already apparent by age around 44. Because the CMV infection status of the donors was unknown, age-related changes in expanded clonotypes may potentially have been confounded.

Receptors were amplified or captured by 5' RACE. Sequenced on an Illumina HiSeq 2500. A second about 7 to 12 cycle PCR used a sample-barcoded 5' primer and a J-beta primer mix. Each TCR beta cDNA molecule received a unique molecular identifier from a template-switch 5' adaptor carrying 12 random nucleotides. Each sample yielded at least 2.5 million CDR3-containing paired-end reads. The Mint cDNA synthesis kit, primed by a TRBC-specific oligonucleotide, was used to synthesize first-strand cDNA from all RNA. All cDNA was treated with uracil-DNA glycosylase and then went through a first 18-cycle PCR with the universal primers M1SS and BC2_uni_R. Per the source publication's procedure: For normalization, 1 million high-quality reads were randomly selected from each sample, with every read carrying a distinct molecular identifier. Reads sharing molecular identifiers were discarded rather than binned into consensus sequences. CDR3 identification, clonotype clustering and error correction used MiTCR with a Q25 quality threshold and the strictest error-elimination algorithm. A nonparametric unseen species model with Euler transformation was used to estimate lower-bound total TCR beta diversity. The public reads were reanalyzed by TCRdb: fastp trimming at Q25, MiXCR alignment, in-frame beta chains only. Identical CDR3 protein sequences are pooled into one entry, listed with their most common genes and DNA. The V and J calls were determined by TCRdb, not by the authors. This sample has around 650,000 distinct CDR3 sequences in its table, and roughly 32% of those were observed once. The top ten hold approximately 15% of the sample.

Systemically healthy Caucasian individuals from Russia, some 38 in total and aged about 6 to 100 years, were included as donors. Each donor gave ten milliliters of peripheral blood, collected into EDTA-treated Vacutainer tubes. Ficoll-Paque density-gradient centrifugation was used to isolate PBMCs, with at least 6 million per sample. Trizol reagent was used to extract total RNA from the PBMCs, yielding at least 5 micrograms per sample. For every donor, flow cytometry on a PBMC aliquot measured the percentage of naive CD45RAhigh/CD27high T cells. For CDR1 and CDR2, the germline V gene (reference sequence) lists SEHNR and FQNEAQ. Trimming costs V 5 bases and J 8 bases, and their ends lie 15 bases apart. The CDR3, from cysteine to phenylalanine, totals 13 residues. Only the CDR3 DNA stays, 39 bases, in frame from base 1. This clonotype was found many times. There is no known antigen for this receptor. No qualities accompany the bases; no much larger clone lies one base away.

The chain uses TRBV7-9 and TRBJ1-2, with TRBD1 tentatively as D gene (6 bases match). The receptor was derived from a woman of 80 years or more in good health. Donor details come from another sample of the same person, matched by shared clones. The sample was blood. In nucleotides, the sequence is TGTGCCAGCAGCCTGGACAGCCCCGGGGGCTACACCTTC. This yields the protein CASSLDSPGGYTF. With the portions outside the CDR3 filled from the reference TRBV7-9 and TRBJ1-2 genes, the complete variable region becomes DTGVSQNPRHKITKRGQNVTFRCDPISEHNRLYWYRQTLGQGPEFLTYFQNEAQLEKSRLLSDRFSAERPKGSFSTLEIQRTEQGDSAMYLCASSLDSPGGYTFGSGTRLTVV.